This T cell receptor (beta chain) was documented in a study of shared clonotypes between healthy human individuals (TCRdb year 2020). About the investigation overall: Two women and a few men aged 18 to 49 years were included in the cohort. For each donor, CD4 naive and CD4 memory were each given three plates, CD8 naive was given two plates, and CD8 memory was given one plate. The study deeply sequenced blood TCR repertoires of about 5 healthy adults to estimate repertoire size and the extent of clonotype sharing between individuals. To increase sequencing depth and limit assay-specific biases, TCR repertoire library preparation and sequencing were carried out by different laboratories using diverse techniques. Each donor's leukapheresis produced roughly between roughly 0.9 and 8.9 billion PBMCs.

CDR1 and CDR2 were assigned from the germline V gene (reference sequence) as SGHAT and FQDESV. V loses 5 bases of germline sequence and J loses 5 bases, and the interval between the two ends is 21 bases. From its cysteine to its phenylalanine, the CDR3 spans 16 amino acids. Only the CDR3 region is kept as DNA, spanning 48 bases read in frame from base 1. Using the deep immunoSEQ assay, TCR CDR3 regions were amplified from genomic DNA by multiplex PCR. Extracted genomic DNA from each cell subset was spread evenly across all wells of several immunoSEQ 96-well plates, with each plate serving as a replicate. For sorted subsets, approximately 200 ng of genomic DNA, equivalent to some 33,000 T cell genomes, went into each replicate PCR. Purified libraries were measured with a Qubit 3.0 fluorometer, size-checked on a Bioanalyzer 2100, and measured again with the KAPA Library Quantification kit. Every immunoSEQ 96-well plate was sequenced on a separate single-read 150-cycle Illumina NextSeq 550 flow cell. Concerning the study's data processing: Because the immunoSEQ output held only junctional sequences and lacked quality scores, the filtering could not match the filtering applied to full-length reads. To assign V/J genes and CDR3, sequences were annotated using PyIR, a Python wrapper for IgBLAST v1.9, with IMGT germline references. Reads were filtered out if the reads had weak V/J assignments (E-value above 1e-6), no CDR3, stop codons, out-of-frame junctions, or ambiguous translated residues. A V3J clonotype was defined by an identical inferred V gene, J gene, and CDR3 amino acid sequence. Percentage overlap between repertoires was calculated by dividing the number of shared unique clonotypes by the size of the smaller repertoire. RTK rarefaction, the Chao1 estimator, and Recon v2.1 estimates of unobserved clonotypes were used to assess repertoire richness. For all TCRbeta clonotypes obtained by the gDNA method from a few donors, generation probabilities were computed with OLGA. This is the immuneACCESS table as TCRdb keeps it, with only in-frame sequences that have V and J called. A part of the clones is gone; compared with another copy, unresolved V genes explain less than half, and the rest is unexplained. V, J and clone size were drawn from that table, and D and trimming were deduced from the DNA. Here the sample has roughly 2.5 million clones; around nine tenths occur a single time. Jointly, the top ten make up under 0.15% of the sample.

The donors were healthy, HIV-negative adults with no recently reported acute infections or vaccinations. Every donor was a Caucasian adult residing in Nashville, Tennessee, USA. Magnetic negative selection was used to enrich CD4+ T cells, after which naive cells were positively selected on CD45RA and the negative fraction became the memory subset. Blood was collected by leukapheresis, and PBMCs were isolated by Ficoll-Histopaque density gradient centrifugation and then cryopreserved in liquid nitrogen vapor phase. Analytical flow cytometry was used to check the purity and quantity of every magnetically sorted T cell population. Each sorted fraction had its genomic DNA isolated and then quantified by UV absorbance on a Nanodrop 2000c. Broad study findings and their caveats: Sampling was limited to blood, and TCR repertoires in tissue likely differ from TCR repertoires in blood. When several donors were compared, the shared fraction of clonotypes was about 5% for naive CD4, 3.5% to 4% for naive CD8, roughly 2.5% for memory CD4, and around 0.4% for memory CD8. Rarefaction of sorted-subset datasets indicated incomplete sequencing despite the large sequencing depth. Based on pairwise subsampling, the degree of clonotype sharing among donors was expected to be affected by sequencing depth. Because the study included a small number of donors, the genetic and exposure-history diversity represented was limited. Naive subsets generally had larger estimated clonotype richness than memory subsets did. Compared with non-shared clonotypes, clonotypes shared by all four sorted-subset donors had higher generation probabilities.

On this clone itself: Its target antigen remains unknown. No much larger clone is present one base from it, and per-base qualities are unavailable.

Rearrangement joined TRBV11-1 to TRBJ1-2, with a weak D call of TRBD1 (5 bases match). The source is a man younger than 30 in good health. What was sequenced was naive CD4+ T cells sorted from blood. The cell subset or site label, read with the paper, signifies: CD45RA+ positively selected. The CDR3 region: CASSHPPGPAIYGYTF. The sequenced DNA is TGTGCCAGCAGCCATCCACCGGGGCCGGCGATATATGGCTACACCTTC.